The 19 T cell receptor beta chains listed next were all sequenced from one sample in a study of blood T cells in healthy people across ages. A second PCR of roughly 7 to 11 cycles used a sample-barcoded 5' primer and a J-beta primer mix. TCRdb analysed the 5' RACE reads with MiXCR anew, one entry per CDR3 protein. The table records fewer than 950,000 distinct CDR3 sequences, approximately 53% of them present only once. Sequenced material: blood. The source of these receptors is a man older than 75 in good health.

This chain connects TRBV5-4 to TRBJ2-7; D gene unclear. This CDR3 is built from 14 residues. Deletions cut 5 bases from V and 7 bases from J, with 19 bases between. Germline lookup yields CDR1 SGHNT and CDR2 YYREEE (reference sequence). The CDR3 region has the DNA TGTGCCAGCAGTTCCGAGCAGGATTACAATGAGCAGTACTTC. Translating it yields CASSSEQDYNEQYF.

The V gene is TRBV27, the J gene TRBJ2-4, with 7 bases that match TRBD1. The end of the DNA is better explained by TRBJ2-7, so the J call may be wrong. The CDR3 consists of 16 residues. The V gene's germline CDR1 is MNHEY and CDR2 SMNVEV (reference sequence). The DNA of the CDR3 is TGTGCCAGCAGTTATCTCTGGACAGGCGTTCCCTACGAGCAGTACTTC. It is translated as CASSYLWTGVPYEQYF.

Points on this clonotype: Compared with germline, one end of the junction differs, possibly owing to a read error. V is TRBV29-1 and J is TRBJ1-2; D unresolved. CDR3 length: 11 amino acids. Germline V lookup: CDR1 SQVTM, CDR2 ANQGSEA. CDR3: CSVGGNDGYTF. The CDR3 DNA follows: TGCAGCGTTGGGGGTAACGATGGCTACACCTTC.

The CDR3 sequence is CASKAGDYRQETQYF. Here the CDR3 DNA reads TGTGCCAGCAAGGCAGGAGACTACCGACAAGAGACCCAGTACTTC. The chain couples TRBV28 to TRBJ2-5; D is perhaps TRBD2 (5 bases). The CDR3 runs to 15 residues. Per the germline V gene, CDR1 is MDHEN and CDR2 is SYDVKM. V was clipped by 7 bases and J by 2 bases, with 17 bases between them. The complete variable domain, with remaining parts taken from reference TRBV28 and TRBJ2-5, reads DVKVTQSSRYLVKRTGEKVFLECVQDMDHENMFWYRQDPGLGLRLIYFSYDVKMKEKGDIPEGYSVSREKKERFSLILESASTNQTSMYLCASKAGDYRQETQYFGPGTRLLVL.

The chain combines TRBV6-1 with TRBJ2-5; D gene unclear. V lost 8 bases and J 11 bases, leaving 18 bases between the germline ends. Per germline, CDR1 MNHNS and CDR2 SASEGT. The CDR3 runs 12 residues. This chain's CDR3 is CASASLINEQYF. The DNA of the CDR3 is TGTGCCAGCGCATCACTTATCAATGAGCAGTACTTC.

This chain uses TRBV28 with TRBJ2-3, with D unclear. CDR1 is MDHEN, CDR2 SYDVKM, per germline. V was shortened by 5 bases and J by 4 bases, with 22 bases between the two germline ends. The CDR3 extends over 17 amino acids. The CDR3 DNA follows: TGTGCCAGCAGTCTCGATTCCGGACGCATTGGGCCAGATACGCAGTATTTT. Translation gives CASSLDSGRIGPDTQYF.

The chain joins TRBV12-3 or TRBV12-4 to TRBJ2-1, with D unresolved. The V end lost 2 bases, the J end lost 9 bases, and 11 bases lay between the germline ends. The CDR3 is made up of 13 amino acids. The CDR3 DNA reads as TGTGCCAGCAGTTTACTGGAATCTTCTGAGCAGTTCTTC. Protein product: CASSLLESSEQFF.

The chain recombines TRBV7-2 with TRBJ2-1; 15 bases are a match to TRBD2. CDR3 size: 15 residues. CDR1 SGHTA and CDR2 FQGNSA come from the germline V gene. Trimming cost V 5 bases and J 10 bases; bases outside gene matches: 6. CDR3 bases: TGTGCCAGCAGCACCGGGACTAGCGGGAGGTGGGAGCAGTTCTTC. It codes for CASSTGTSGRWEQFF.

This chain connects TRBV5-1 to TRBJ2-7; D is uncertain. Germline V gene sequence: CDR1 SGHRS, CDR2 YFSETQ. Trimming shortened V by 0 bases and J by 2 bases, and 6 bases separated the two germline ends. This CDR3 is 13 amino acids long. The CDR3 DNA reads TGCGCCAGCAGCTTGGACAGCCCCTACGAGCAGTACTTC. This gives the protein CASSLDSPYEQYF.

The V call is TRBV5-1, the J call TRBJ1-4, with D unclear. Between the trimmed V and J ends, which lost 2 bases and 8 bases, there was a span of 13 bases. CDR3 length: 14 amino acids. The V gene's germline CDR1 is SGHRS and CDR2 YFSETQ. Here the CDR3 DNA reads TGCGCCAGCAGCTTACCATCCCAGCCGGAAAAACTGTTTTTT. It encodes CASSLPSQPEKLFF.

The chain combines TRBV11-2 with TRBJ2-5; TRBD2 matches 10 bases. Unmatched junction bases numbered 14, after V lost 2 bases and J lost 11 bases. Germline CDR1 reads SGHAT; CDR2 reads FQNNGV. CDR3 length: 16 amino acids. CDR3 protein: CASSLSGLAGVSGQYF. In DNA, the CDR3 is TGTGCCAGCAGCTTATCGGGGCTAGCGGGAGTATCTGGGCAGTACTTC.

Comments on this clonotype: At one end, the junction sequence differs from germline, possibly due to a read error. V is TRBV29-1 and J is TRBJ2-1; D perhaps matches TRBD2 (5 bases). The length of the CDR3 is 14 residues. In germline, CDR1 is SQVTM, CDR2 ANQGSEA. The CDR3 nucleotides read TGCGGCGTTGATTCGGGGAAGGCGAGCGATGAGCAGTTCTTC. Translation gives CGVDSGKASDEQFF.

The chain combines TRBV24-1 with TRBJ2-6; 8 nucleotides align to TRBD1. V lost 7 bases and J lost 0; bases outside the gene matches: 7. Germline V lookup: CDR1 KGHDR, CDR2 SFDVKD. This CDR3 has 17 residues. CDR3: CATSTDRGPSGANVLTF. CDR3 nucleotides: TGTGCCACCAGCACAGACAGGGGACCCTCTGGGGCCAACGTCCTGACTTTC.

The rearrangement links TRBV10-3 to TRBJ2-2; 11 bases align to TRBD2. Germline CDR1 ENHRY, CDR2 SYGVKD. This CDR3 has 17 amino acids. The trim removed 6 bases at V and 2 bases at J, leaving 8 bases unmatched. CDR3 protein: CAIRSGTSGPNTGELFF. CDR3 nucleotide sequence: TGTGCCATCAGAAGCGGGACTAGCGGACCTAACACCGGGGAGCTGTTTTTT.

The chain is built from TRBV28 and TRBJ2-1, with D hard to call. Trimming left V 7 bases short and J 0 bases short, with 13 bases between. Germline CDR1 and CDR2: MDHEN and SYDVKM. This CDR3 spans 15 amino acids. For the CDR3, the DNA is TGTGCCAGCATAGTGCCCAAAGGCTCCTACAATGAGCAGTTCTTC. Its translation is CASIVPKGSYNEQFF.

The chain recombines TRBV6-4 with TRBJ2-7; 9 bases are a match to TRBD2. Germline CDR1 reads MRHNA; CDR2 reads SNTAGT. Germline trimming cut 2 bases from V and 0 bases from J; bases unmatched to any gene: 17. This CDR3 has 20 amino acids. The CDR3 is CASSDPHQVGTSLSSYEQYF. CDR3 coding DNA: TGTGCCAGCAGTGACCCTCACCAAGTAGGGACTAGCCTTAGCTCCTACGAGCAGTACTTC.

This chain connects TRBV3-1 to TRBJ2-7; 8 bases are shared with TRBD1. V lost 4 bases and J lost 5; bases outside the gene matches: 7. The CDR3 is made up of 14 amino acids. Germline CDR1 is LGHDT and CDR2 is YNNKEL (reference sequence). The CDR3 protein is CASSLQQGGDEQYF. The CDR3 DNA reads TGTGCCAGCAGCCTACAACAGGGGGGCGACGAGCAGTACTTC.

CDR3 loop: CASSLEGGTSSEGFNSGANVLTF. In nucleotides, the CDR3 is TGTGCCAGCAGCTTAGAAGGGGGGACATCCAGCGAGGGTTTCAACTCTGGGGCCAACGTCCTGACTTTC. The V and J genes are TRBV7-8 and TRBJ2-6; D may be TRBD1 or TRBD2 (6 bases each). The V and J ends lost 1 base and 0 bases respectively, with 28 bases between them. The CDR3 has 23 amino acids. The germline V gene has CDR1 SGHVS and CDR2 FQNEAQ.

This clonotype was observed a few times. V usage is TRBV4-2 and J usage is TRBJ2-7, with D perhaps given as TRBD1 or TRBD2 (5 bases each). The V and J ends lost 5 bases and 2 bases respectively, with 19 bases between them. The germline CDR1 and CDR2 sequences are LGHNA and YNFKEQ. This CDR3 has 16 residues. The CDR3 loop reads CASSSTPGPLAYEQYF. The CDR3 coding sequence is TGTGCCAGCAGCTCAACCCCGGGACCCCTTGCCTACGAGCAGTACTTC.